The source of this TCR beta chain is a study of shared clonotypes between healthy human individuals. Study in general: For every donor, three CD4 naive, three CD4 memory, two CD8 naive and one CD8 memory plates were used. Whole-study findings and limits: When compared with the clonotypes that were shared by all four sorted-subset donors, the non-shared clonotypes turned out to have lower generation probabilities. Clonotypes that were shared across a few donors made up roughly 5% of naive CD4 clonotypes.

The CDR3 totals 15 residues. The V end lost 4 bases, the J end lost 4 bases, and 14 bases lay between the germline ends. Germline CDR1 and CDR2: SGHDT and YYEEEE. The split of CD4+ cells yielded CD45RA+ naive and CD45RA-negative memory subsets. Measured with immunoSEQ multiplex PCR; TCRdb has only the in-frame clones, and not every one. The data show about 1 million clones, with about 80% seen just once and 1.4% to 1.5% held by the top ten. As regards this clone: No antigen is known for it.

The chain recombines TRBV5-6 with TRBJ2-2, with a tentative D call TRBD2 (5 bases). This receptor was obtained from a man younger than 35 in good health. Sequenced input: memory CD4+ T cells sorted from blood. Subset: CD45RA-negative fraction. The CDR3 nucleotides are TGTGCCAGCAGCCGGGCGGCTACTAGCACCGGGGAGCTGTTTTTT. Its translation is CASSRAATSTGELFF.